This TCR beta chain was identified in a study of T cell responses to AZD1222 COVID-19 vaccine. General study points: Of spike-specific TCRs, nearly half reportedly target regions left unmutated in variants.

A remark on this clone: Its antigen remains unknown.

Sequencing was performed with immunoSEQ multiplex PCR; in TCRdb, only in-frame clones are kept and a portion is missing. The top ten hold roughly an eighth of the sample, which has 85,000 to 100,000 clones, over 85% seen once. The receptor comes from an adult in good health. The sample consisted of peripheral blood, taken on day 0 of AZD1222 vaccination.

The CDR3 DNA follows: TGCGCCAGCAGCCCGAAAGGGACCGACGTTGGCTATGGCTACACCTTC. This encodes CASSPKGTDVGYGYTF. The chain carries TRBV5-1 and TRBJ1-2; D perhaps matches TRBD1 (5 bases). Trimming took off 4 bases at V and 4 bases at J, with 20 bases between the two ends. The CDR3 is 16 amino acids. Germline V gene lookup returns CDR1 SGHRS and CDR2 YFSETQ.